This T cell receptor beta chain was found in a study of CD4 T cells in relation to SARS-CoV-2 and coronaviruses. V gave up 2 bases and J gave up 0 bases; unmatched junction bases: 5. Germline CDR1 SGHAT, CDR2 FQDESV (reference sequence). The CDR3 is 16 amino acids. Concerning this clone: Its antigen is unknown.

Clones were sequenced by immunoSEQ multiplex PCR, and TCRdb holds only the in-frame ones, with some missing. The data show about 40,000 clones, with about 79% seen just once and over 5% held by the top ten. The sequence came from an adult with COVID-19. The chain links TRBV11-1 to TRBJ2-5; 8 nucleotides agree with TRBD1. Sequenced: naive CD4+ T cells from PBMCs, cultured in vitro. Subset of the sample: naive CD4+ T cells isolated by negative enrichment. The CDR3 sequence: CASSLYQQGDQETQYF. CDR3 coding DNA: TGTGCCAGCAGCTTATATCAACAGGGGGACCAAGAGACCCAGTACTTC.